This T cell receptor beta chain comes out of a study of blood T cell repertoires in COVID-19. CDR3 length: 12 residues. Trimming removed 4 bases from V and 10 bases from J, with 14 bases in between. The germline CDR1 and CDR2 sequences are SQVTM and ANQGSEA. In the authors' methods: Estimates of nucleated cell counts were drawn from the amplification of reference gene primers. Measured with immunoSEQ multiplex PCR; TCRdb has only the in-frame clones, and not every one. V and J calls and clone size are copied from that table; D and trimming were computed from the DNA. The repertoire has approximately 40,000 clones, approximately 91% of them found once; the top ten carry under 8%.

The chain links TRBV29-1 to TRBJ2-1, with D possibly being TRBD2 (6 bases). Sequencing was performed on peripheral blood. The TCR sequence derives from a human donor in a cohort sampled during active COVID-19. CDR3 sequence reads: CSVGGSGREQFF. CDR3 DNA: TGCAGCGTTGGGGGTAGCGGCCGAGAGCAGTTCTTC.